This T cell receptor (beta chain) is from a study of blood T cell repertoires in COVID-19. Study overall: Whether acute or convalescent, the COVID-19 samples came from the United States, Italy and Spain. PBMCs, B-cell-depleted T cells, or T cells were the source of the cDNA or gDNA that made up the material.

Profiled with immunoSEQ multiplex PCR; TCRdb holds only in-frame clones, not every one. The data contain a few hundred thousand clones, approximately 89% of them singletons. Sequenced: peripheral blood. This clonotype originated in a woman aged 30 to 39 with COVID-19, enrolled during active disease.

The CDR3 DNA reads as TGTGCCAGCAGCCAAGATCGGAGCACAGATACGCAGTATTTT. This gives the protein CASSQDRSTDTQYF. The chain combines TRBV3-1 (or the pseudogene TRBV3-2) with TRBJ2-3, with D unresolved. CDR1 LGHDT and CDR2 YNNKEL come from the germline V gene (reference sequence). Trimming removed 0 bases from V and 0 bases from J, with 4 bases in between. The CDR3 loop spans 14 amino acids.